This entry lists 20 T cell receptor beta chains sequenced from one sample in a study of blood T cell repertoires in COVID-19. Assay used: immunoSEQ multiplex PCR; TCRdb lists only in-frame clones, some missing. The sample gives about 360,000 clones, more than 75% of which show up once; under 1.5% is in the top ten. The sequencing input was PBMCs or T cells enriched from blood (not recorded which). Source of these receptors: a man younger than 40 who had recovered from COVID-19.

The chain couples TRBV5-6 to TRBJ1-2; 11 bases match TRBD1. Looked up from germline, CDR1 is SGHDT and CDR2 is YYEEEE. J was trimmed by 5 bases and V by 6 bases; bases with no gene match: 9. CDR3 length equals 15 residues. CDR3 loop: CASNPTGTGGYGYTF. CDR3 nucleotides: TGTGCCAGCAACCCAACCGGGACAGGGGGTTATGGCTACACCTTC.

The chain joins TRBV25-1 to TRBJ1-1; 8 positions match TRBD1. CDR3 length equals 14 residues. The junction had 6 bases not matched to a gene; V was cut back by 4 bases and J by 5 bases. The germline gives CDR1 MGHDK, CDR2 SYGVNS. CDR3 coding DNA: TGTGCCAGCAGTGCTTTACAGGGGGGGACTGAAGCTTTCTTT. Translating gives CASSALQGGTEAFF.

The gene calls are TRBV7-6 and TRBJ2-2; possibly TRBD1 for D (6 bases). From germline, CDR1 is SGHVS and CDR2 FNYEAQ. The CDR3 consists of 16 residues. The V end lost 5 bases, the J end lost 1 base, and 14 bases lay between the germline ends. This chain's CDR3 is CASSPQGLGNTGELFF. CDR3 nucleotides: TGTGCCAGCAGCCCCCAGGGGTTAGGGAACACCGGGGAGCTGTTTTTT.

This chain uses TRBV5-1 with TRBJ2-7; TRBD2 agrees at 7 bases. Trimming took 4 bases from V and 1 from J; bases not matched to a gene: 5. The germline CDR1 and CDR2 sequences are SGHRS and YFSETQ. CDR3 length equals 14 residues. CDR3 nucleotide sequence: TGCGCCAGCAGCACAGCTAGCGGTTCCTACGAGCAGTACTTC. It yields the protein CASSTASGSYEQYF.

The rearrangement links TRBV6-5 to TRBJ1-5; maybe TRBD1 (5 bases). The length of the CDR3 is 14 residues. V lost 11 bases and J lost 4, with 18 bases in between. CDR1 and CDR2 (germline): MNHEY, SVGAGI. CDR3 nucleotides: TGTGCCCTCGGAACTTTGGACAATAATCAGCCCCAGCATTTT. This gives the protein CALGTLDNNQPQHF.

The chain carries TRBV4-2 and TRBJ2-1; D is unclear. The CDR3 is 13 amino acids. V was shortened by 5 bases and J by 3 bases, with 8 bases between the two germline ends. The germline V gene has CDR1 LGHNA and CDR2 YNFKEQ. In nucleotides, the CDR3 is TGTGCCAGCAGCGAGGCAGTCTACAATGAGCAGTTCTTC. Its translation: CASSEAVYNEQFF.

The genes are TRBV6-4 and TRBJ2-2; TRBD1 aligns across 7 bases. Germline assignment: CDR1 MRHNA and CDR2 SNTAGT. The V segment lost 0 bases and the J segment 2 bases; nucleotides outside the gene matches: 3. The CDR3 consists of 16 residues. This CDR3 is CASSDSAGGNTGELFF. CDR3 DNA: TGTGCCAGCAGTGACTCAGCAGGGGGAAACACCGGGGAGCTGTTTTTT.

V is TRBV4-1 and J is TRBJ2-1; 9 nucleotides align to TRBD1. J was trimmed by 8 bases and V by 7 bases; bases with no gene match: 9. This CDR3 is 14 amino acids long. CDR1 MGHRA and CDR2 YSYEKL come from the germline V gene. The CDR3 DNA sequence: TGCGCCAGCACCCGGGGACAGGGTGTCGATGAGCAGTTCTTC. Translation gives CASTRGQGVDEQFF.

As regards this clone: Other DNA sequences within the sample encode an identical CDR3. Here the CDR3 reads CASSVGASGGPDTQYF. CDR3 DNA: TGTGCCAGCAGCGTAGGGGCTAGCGGGGGCCCAGATACGCAGTATTTT. This rearrangement joins TRBV9 to TRBJ2-3; 10 bases fit TRBD2. CDR1 SGDLS and CDR2 YYNGEE come from the germline V gene. CDR3 length equals 16 residues. V shed 0 bases and J 4 bases; nucleotides not matched to a gene: 5. Drawing the rest from reference TRBV9 and TRBJ2-3, the complete variable domain is DSGVTQTPKHLITATGQRVTLRCSPRSGDLSVYWYQQSLDQGLQFLIQYYNGEERAKGNILERFSAQQFPDLHSELNLSSLELGDSALYFCASSVGASGGPDTQYFGPGTRLTVL.

The gene calls are TRBV6-1 and TRBJ1-2; D gene ambiguous. Between the trimmed V and J ends, which lost 1 base and 8 bases, there was a span of 14 bases. CDR1 and CDR2 from the germline V gene are MNHNS and SASEGT. The CDR3 length is 14 residues. In DNA, the CDR3 is TGTGCCAGCAGTGAAGGTCCGCAAGCCCCGGGCTACACCTTC. It codes for CASSEGPQAPGYTF.

The chain links TRBV11-2 to TRBJ2-1; 9 bases line up with TRBD2. The CDR3 is made up of 19 amino acids. Germline-derived CDR1 and CDR2 are SGHAT and FQNNGV. Trimming at V came to 1 base and at J to 0 bases, leaving 10 bases not matched to a gene. DNA for the CDR3: TGTGCCAGCAGCTTAGTCGAGGATAGCGGGGGAAGCTCCTACAATGAGCAGTTCTTC. Protein: CASSLVEDSGGSSYNEQFF.

In this sample, this clone turned up a few times. The V and J genes are TRBV6-5 and TRBJ2-1, with 8 bases fitting TRBD1. The CDR3 has 15 amino acids. V trimming: 7 bases; J trimming: 9 bases; junction bases outside the gene matches: 14. The germline V gene encodes CDR1 MNHEY and CDR2 SVGAGI. CDR3 sequence reads: CASINDRGLIGEQFF. The DNA of the CDR3 is TGTGCCAGCATCAACGACAGGGGCCTTATCGGTGAGCAGTTCTTC.

The V call is TRBV19, the J call TRBJ1-5; possibly TRBD1 for D (6 bases). From germline, CDR1 is LNHDA and CDR2 SQIVND (reference sequence). The ends were cut back, 7 bases at V and 4 bases at J, with 20 bases in the middle. There are 16 residues in the CDR3. CDR3: CASTPLWGLGNQPQHF. The CDR3 nucleotides are TGTGCCAGTACCCCCCTTTGGGGGCTGGGGAATCAGCCCCAGCATTTT.

The rearrangement joins TRBV9 to TRBJ2-5, with 7 bases aligning to TRBD1. J gave up 5 bases and V 3 bases, and 4 bases lay outside the gene matches. The CDR3 loop spans 13 amino acids. Germline loops: CDR1 SGDLS, CDR2 YYNGEE. The CDR3 here is CASSEGTAETQYF. The DNA of the CDR3 is TGTGCCAGCAGCGAGGGGACAGCTGAGACCCAGTACTTC.

The chain links TRBV27 to TRBJ1-2; D may be TRBD1 (6 bases). The CDR3 has 15 amino acids. Germline V lookup: CDR1 MNHEY, CDR2 SMNVEV (reference sequence). Trimming shortened V by 7 bases and J by 0 bases, and 15 bases separated the two germline ends. CDR3 DNA sequence: TGTGCCAGCACCTCGAGGGGGTTTACTAACTATGGCTACACCTTC. It yields the protein CASTSRGFTNYGYTF.

This sequence joins TRBV3-1 (or the pseudogene TRBV3-2) and TRBJ1-2; D is ambiguous. The CDR3 extends over 13 amino acids. Trimming took 1 base from V and 8 from J, leaving 11 bases between them. Per the germline V gene, CDR1 is LGHDT and CDR2 is YNNKEL (reference sequence). Written as DNA, the CDR3 is TGTGCCAGCAGCCAAGTGACAACAAGGGGCTACACCTTC. It codes for CASSQVTTRGYTF.

This clone was seen a single time. The V and J genes are TRBV7-9 and TRBJ2-7; D is possibly TRBD2 (6 bases). From germline, CDR1 is SEHNR and CDR2 FQNEAQ (reference sequence). The ends were cut back, 5 bases at V and 0 bases at J, with 14 bases in the middle. The CDR3 consists of 15 residues. The DNA of the CDR3 is TGTGCCAGCAGCACTGCGGACGGGAGCTCCTACGAGCAGTACTTC. Translation: CASSTADGSSYEQYF.

The gene calls are TRBV6-5 and TRBJ1-5; unclear D gene. Trimming took 10 bases from V and 2 from J, leaving 12 bases between them. Germline V gene data show CDR1 as MNHEY and CDR2 as SVGAGI. CDR3 length: 13 amino acids. The CDR3 coding sequence is TGTGCCACCGGGAAAGCGCGCAATCAGCCCCAGCATTTT. Protein product: CATGKARNQPQHF.

Note on this clone: Other DNA sequences of this sample code for an identical CDR3. In nucleotides, the CDR3 is TGCGCCAGCAGTCTCGCCACTGCGAACACTGAAGCTTTCTTT. As protein: CASSLATANTEAFF. The V and J genes are TRBV5-1 and TRBJ1-1; no clear D. The germline V gene has CDR1 SGHRS and CDR2 YFSETQ. The CDR3 consists of 14 residues. V dropped 5 bases and J dropped 1 base, with 12 bases sitting between them.

Only a few counts were recorded for this clone. J is TRBJ2-1 and V is TRBV7-9; 10 bases are shared with TRBD2. CDR3 length: 15 amino acids. Trimming removed 5 bases from V and 7 bases from J; junction bases left unmatched: 8. CDR1 is SEHNR, CDR2 FQNEAQ, per germline (reference sequence). The CDR3, as DNA: TGTGCCAGCAGCCTAAGCGGGGGGGCGCGGAATGAGCAGTTCTTC. This translates into CASSLSGGARNEQFF.